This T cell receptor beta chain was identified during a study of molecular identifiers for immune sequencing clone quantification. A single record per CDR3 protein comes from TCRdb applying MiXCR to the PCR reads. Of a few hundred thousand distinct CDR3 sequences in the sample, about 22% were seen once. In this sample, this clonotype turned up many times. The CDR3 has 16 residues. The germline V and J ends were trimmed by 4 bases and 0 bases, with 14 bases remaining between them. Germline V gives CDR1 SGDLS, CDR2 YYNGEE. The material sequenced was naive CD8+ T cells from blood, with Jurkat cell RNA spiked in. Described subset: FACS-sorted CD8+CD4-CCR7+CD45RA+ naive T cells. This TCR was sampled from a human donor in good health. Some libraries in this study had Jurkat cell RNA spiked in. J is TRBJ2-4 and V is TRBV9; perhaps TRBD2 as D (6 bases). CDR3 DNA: TGTGCCAGCAGCAGTAGCGGTGCGCTAGCCAAAAACATTCAGTACTTC. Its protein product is CASSSSGALAKNIQYF.